The clone carrying this TCR beta chain was counted a few times. Using immunoSEQ multiplex PCR, the repertoire was profiled, and TCRdb retains in-frame clones only, with some absent. The table has under 75,000 clones, 80% to 95% seen once; the top ten hold about 3%. This sample is part of a study of T cell changes during pregnancy in multiple sclerosis. The sequence came from a female donor with multiple sclerosis, enrolled in a pregnancy study. Sequences were derived from CD8+ T cells from peripheral blood mononuclear cells, sampled in the second trimester of pregnancy.

CDR3 loop: CASSQDRGATGELFF. CDR3 DNA: TGTGCCAGCAGCCAGGACAGGGGAGCAACCGGGGAGCTGTTTTTT. The chain employs TRBV4-2 and TRBJ2-2; 9 bases line up with TRBD1. V was clipped by 3 bases and J by 5 bases; unmatched bases: 4. The CDR3 is 15 amino acids. The germline CDR1 and CDR2 sequences are LGHNA and YNFKEQ.